This T cell receptor beta chain was documented in a study of cytomegalovirus exposure and HLA in healthy donors. Study results and caveats: More than 150 TCR beta chains were listed as cytomegalovirus-associated. Many donors carried some public TCRs, although rarity characterized most TCR sequences.

Points on this clone: Its antigen is unidentified.

With 60 Vbeta and 13 Jbeta primers, the PCR was carried out. Only in-frame clones appear in the TCRdb table, and some are missing; sequencing was by immunoSEQ multiplex PCR. The sample holds around 200,000 clones. The CDR3 contains 15 residues. Germline CDR1 reads MNHEY; CDR2 reads SVGAGI. The V end lost 5 bases, the J end lost 6 bases, and 20 bases lay between the germline ends. The rearrangement joins TRBV6-5 to TRBJ2-7; D is possibly TRBD1 (5 bases). This clonotype was sampled from a girl aged 2 to 10 in good health and CMV-seropositive. The sequenced sample consisted of PBMCs. CDR3 coding DNA: TGTGCCAGCAGTCTTACTCGACAGCCCGGTTTCGAGCAGTACTTC. Encoded protein: CASSLTRQPGFEQYF.